Below, 7 T cell receptor beta chains from the same sample are listed, as sequenced in a study of T-cell memory formation after mild COVID-19. TCRdb passed the 5' RACE reads through MiXCR, listing each CDR3 protein once. The table includes around 470,000 distinct CDR3 sequences, around 19% detected once. The sample comprised PBMCs or a T cell subset sorted from them (not recorded which). The receptors were gathered from an adult woman who had mild COVID-19 (a few samples of this study predate the infection). Cell type and time point are not known.

This clonotype came up a few times. The chain recombines TRBV7-9 with TRBJ2-3; D uncertain. The germline V gene encodes CDR1 SEHNR and CDR2 FQNEAQ (reference sequence). V was shortened by 8 bases and J by 2 bases, with 8 bases between the two germline ends. The CDR3 is 12 residues long. CDR3 protein: CASGMTTDTQYF. In DNA, the CDR3 is TGTGCCAGCGGAATGACCACAGATACGCAGTATTTT.

V gene TRBV24-1 combines with J gene TRBJ2-2; D is perhaps TRBD2 (5 bases). Germline CDR1 is KGHDR and CDR2 is SFDVKD. CDR3 size: 12 residues. V gave up 7 bases and J gave up 3 bases, with 5 bases separating them. CDR3 bases: TGTGCCACCAGGGACTACACCGGGGAGCTGTTTTTT. Amino acid sequence: CATRDYTGELFF.

This clonotype was observed a handful of times. The chain has TRBV7-2 and TRBJ2-5; D is possibly TRBD1 or TRBD2 (6 bases each). There are 16 residues in the CDR3. The V gene's germline CDR1 is SGHTA and CDR2 FQGNSA. With 6 bases removed from V and 1 base from J, the gap between germline ends came to 18 bases. The CDR3 sequence is CASRSNGGPIQETQYF. DNA for the CDR3: TGTGCCAGCAGGTCCAATGGGGGGCCCATCCAAGAGACCCAGTACTTC.

The chain is built from TRBV15 and TRBJ1-5; D perhaps matches TRBD1 (5 bases). V was trimmed by 0 bases and J by 1 base, leaving 16 bases between them. CDR1 is LNHNV, CDR2 YYDKDF, per germline (reference sequence). This CDR3 is built from 18 residues. The CDR3: CATSRDLLSGTSNQPQHF. As DNA, the CDR3 is TGTGCCACCAGCAGAGATTTATTATCAGGGACCAGCAATCAGCCCCAGCATTTT.

The genes are TRBV4-1 and TRBJ1-1; a weak D match, TRBD1 (5 bases). V was cut by 1 base and J by 3 bases, with 12 bases left in between. The CDR3 has 15 residues. In germline, CDR1 is MGHRA, CDR2 YSYEKL. The CDR3, as DNA: TGCGCCAGCAGCCAAGTTCACGCGGGGGACACTGAAGCTTTCTTT. The encoded protein is CASSQVHAGDTEAFF.

The table lists this clonotype with many counts. The genes are TRBV20-1 and TRBJ2-5; 8 positions match TRBD2. The J segment lost 3 bases and the V segment lost 4 bases, leaving 10 bases of the junction unmatched. The CDR3 has 15 residues. Germline V gene lookup returns CDR1 DFQATT and CDR2 SNEGSKA (reference sequence). The CDR3 coding sequence is TGCAGTGCTACCGTACTACTAGCGGCAGAAGAGACCCAGTACTTC. Protein: CSATVLLAAEETQYF.

The V call is TRBV12-3 or TRBV12-4, the J call TRBJ1-2, with a possible D match to TRBD1 (5 bases). Trimming removed 0 bases at V and 6 bases at J, with 17 bases between. The CDR3 sequence is 16 residues long. CDR3 loop: CASSLAVFRRGDGYTF. The CDR3, as DNA: TGTGCCAGCAGTTTAGCGGTGTTCAGGAGGGGTGATGGCTACACCTTC.